This T cell receptor beta chain was profiled in a study of human T cells and chemical hapten exposure (dated by TCRdb to the early 2020s). Background for the entire study: For sensitization, 2% DPC in acetone was applied to a roughly 2 cm by roughly 2 cm area of upper inner arm skin. Throughout the approximately 25-week study period, patients were also given weekly therapeutic DPC doses on the scalp. Patch testing on the upper back used Finn chambers containing 0.01% DPC, with scoring done after 6 days according to International Contact Dermatitis Research Group standards. Alopecia areata with under or over 50% scalp involvement, alopecia totalis and alopecia universalis were represented in the patient cohort, which was mostly female. Libraries were pooled for sequencing, and per-sample TCR yields varied mainly because of small differences in library volumes within the pool. Peripheral blood TCR repertoire changes were tracked in vivo in alopecia patients during primary and secondary sensitization to the hapten diphenylcyclopropenone (DPC). Blood samples were taken from patients before sensitization (week 0) and at 2, 6 and about 24 weeks after DPC sensitization. Blood for TCR sequencing was provided by twenty-nine alopecia patients at one to four time points (pre-sensitization, 2, 6 and 24 weeks). The study at large found these results: Patch test score correlated positively with the number of PT1 expanded TCRs, reaching significance at thresholds 8, 16 and 32 but not at 4. After repeated subsampling, the strength of the expansion versus patch-test correlation and the threshold at which it became significant changed. All patients had alopecia, a presumed autoimmune disease, so their immune response might differ from that of healthy individuals. Significantly more large CDR3 similarity clusters were formed by expanded TCRs than by pre-sensitization or healthy control sets, consistent with antigen-driven responses. DPC sensitization did not change the number of TCRs with a frequency above 1 in 1000, and there was no evidence of changes in global repertoire structure.

Libraries were built with RACE. Sequencer: NextSeq 500. During library preparation, unique molecular identifiers were attached to individual cDNA molecules so that TCRs could be counted in a quantitative, reproducible way. From each blood RNA sample, both TCR alpha and TCR beta chains were sequenced. The original methods were these. Samples had a median of roughly 91,000 TCRs, with a range from roughly 20,000 to 690,600. The Decombinator software suite was used to annotate V, J and CDR3 in the TCR reads. Every sample was subsampled to the same number of TCRs (28,000) for the PS versus PT1 abundance plots. Expanded TCRs were defined as absent before sensitization and observed at least eight times at the 2-week time point. TCRdb reanalyzed the raw reads on its own, using fastp at Q25 for trimming and MiXCR for clone calling, and kept in-frame beta chains. When rows share a CDR3 protein, they turn into one entry using the most common DNA and genes. TCRdb's processing, not the authors' own work, is the source of the V and J calls. The sample table lists approximately 60,000 distinct CDR3 sequences, approximately 9.9% of them with a count of one. The biggest ten clones account for around 9.6% of the sample.

The sample holds a few counts of this clonotype. What this receptor recognizes is not known. Base qualities are not recorded, but no much larger clone differs from it by a single base. The germline V gene provides CDR1 MNHEY and CDR2 SVGEGT. From the cysteine through the phenylalanine, the CDR3 covers 20 amino acids. The retained sequence is limited to the CDR3, 60 bases, with the frame set at the first base. V loses 2 bases at its end and J loses 5 bases; junction bases beyond the gene matches: 20. The time point tag for this specimen amounts to: pre-sensitization, week 0. In the paper's terms, the treatment or condition label means: therapeutic diphenylcyclopropenone sensitization with weekly scalp DPC. Blood at each patch-test visit was drawn before the patch test was applied. To be eligible, patients had to be aged 18 to 70, diagnosed with alopecia and judged suitable for DPC therapy, while pregnant patients were excluded. Total RNA was extracted from unfractionated whole blood that had been collected in Tempus Blood RNA tubes.

Source: whole blood, taken in connection with sensitization to the hapten diphenylcyclopropenone (DPC). This clonotype originated in a man aged 35 to 55 with alopecia areata. Some clones in this sample may be carry-over from other donors' samples. Here the chain combines TRBV6-2 or TRBV6-3 and TRBJ2-7, with 11 bases in between that match TRBD2. At the DNA level, the sequence is TGTGCCAGCAGTTACCCCCGCGCCCCCAAGACTAGCGGGGTTGTCCACGAGCAGTACTTC. This encodes CASSYPRAPKTSGVVHEQYF.